This T cell receptor beta chain emerged from a study of technical replicates of blood from a handful of donors. The V gene end was trimmed by 0 bases and the J gene end by 8 bases; junction bases not matched to a gene: 19. This CDR3 spans 19 amino acids. Germline V gives CDR1 PRHDT, CDR2 FYEKMQ (reference sequence). Generated by immunoSEQ multiplex PCR, the TCRdb table keeps only in-frame clones and is missing some. The sample shows 50,000 to 70,000 clones, 80% to 90% of them seen only once. This rearrangement joins TRBV13 to TRBJ2-1; TRBD2 matches 7 bases. The specimen was PBMCs. The clonotype comes from a human donor in good health. Some clones in this sample may be carry-over from other donors' samples. The CDR3 sequence is CASSLGPTAREGPIDEQFF. The DNA of the CDR3 is TGTGCCAGCAGCTTAGGCCCGACCGCGAGGGAGGGCCCCATCGATGAGCAGTTCTTC.